The sequence of this T cell receptor (beta chain) was determined in a study of blood T cell repertoires in COVID-19. Looking at the study overall: Researchers got acute and convalescent COVID-19 samples from the United States, Italy and Spain.

The CDR3 is 18 amino acids. Germline values: CDR1 MGHRA, CDR2 YSYEKL. Trimming cost V 3 bases and J 0 bases; bases outside gene matches: 9. Profiled with immunoSEQ multiplex PCR; TCRdb holds only in-frame clones, not every one. This sample has 150,000 to 200,000 clones, with around four fifths found just once. The TCR was taken from a man between 65 and 85 years old with active or convalescent COVID-19. The V call is TRBV4-1, the J call TRBJ2-3; 10 bases match TRBD1. Sample: peripheral blood. DNA for the CDR3: TGCGCCAGCAGCCAGGCCGAGGGACAGGGGACTAGCACAGATACGCAGTATTTT. Amino acid sequence: CASSQAEGQGTSTDTQYF.